Below, one T cell receptor (beta chain) is given with its context. The CDR3 is 14 residues long. Trimming stripped 3 bases from V and 9 bases from J, with 16 bases between. Germline loops: CDR1 LNHDA, CDR2 SQIVND (reference sequence). Recruited during active infection, patients (from Seattle) were subsequently followed longitudinally. Per the original data handling: Quantification of nucleated cells was approximated via reference gene primer amplification. Libraries were prepared by immunoSEQ multiplex PCR; TCRdb keeps only in-frame clonotypes and omits some of them. The V and J calls and the clone size are those of that table, but D and trimming were determined from the DNA. The table lists a few hundred thousand clones, 86% of them singletons. The data were obtained in a study of blood T cell repertoires in COVID-19. On the study more broadly: Sites in the United States, Italy and Spain provided acute and convalescent COVID-19 samples.

Sequenced sample: peripheral blood. This TCR was sampled from a woman in her forties or fifties with COVID-19, enrolled during active disease. The chain is built from TRBV19 and TRBJ2-3; the D gene is possibly TRBD1 (6 bases). CDR3 coding DNA: TGTGCCAGTAGTATGGGGGAGACAGGATCCACGCAGTATTTT. Its translation is CASSMGETGSTQYF.